The TCR beta chain described here comes from a study of control samples from healthy donors and cancer patients. Clones were sequenced by immunoSEQ multiplex PCR, and TCRdb holds only the in-frame ones, with some missing. The data contain more than 60,000 clones, roughly 89% of them singletons. The ends lost 0 bases at V and 4 bases at J; junction bases unmatched: 12. CDR1 and CDR2 (germline): SGHTA, FQGTGA. The CDR3 loop spans 18 amino acids. V is TRBV7-3 and J is TRBJ2-3; 8 bases fit TRBD1. This receptor was taken from a woman in her forties or fifties with colorectal cancer. Material: PBMCs. CDR3: CASSLTPIGQGGADTQYF. The CDR3 DNA reads TGTGCCAGCAGCTTAACCCCGATCGGACAGGGCGGAGCAGATACGCAGTATTTT. Filled out from reference TRBV7-3 and TRBJ2-3, the complete variable domain reads GAGVSQTPSNKVTEKGKYVELRCDPISGHTALYWYRQSLGQGPEFLIYFQGTGAADDSGLPNDRFFAVRPEGSVSTLKIQRTERGDSAVYLCASSLTPIGQGGADTQYFGPGTRLTVL.